This T cell receptor (beta chain) came from a study of blood T cell repertoires in COVID-19. Study overall: Some COVID-19 samples were acute and others convalescent; all came from the United States, Italy and Spain. Nucleic acid was either cDNA or gDNA, and it came from T cells, B-cell-depleted T cells, or PBMCs.

The CDR3 loop spans 16 amino acids. The trim removed 0 bases at V and 9 bases at J, leaving 10 bases unmatched. The germline V gene encodes CDR1 MGHRA and CDR2 YSYEKL. In the authors' methods: Nucleated cell number was recorded as an estimate derived from reference gene primer amplification. TCRdb's copy holds only in-frame clones and misses some; the assay was immunoSEQ multiplex PCR. V, J and clone size are those of that table, while D and trimming were read from the DNA. The table lists 250,000 to 300,000 clones, approximately 88% of them singletons. This chain joins TRBV4-1 and TRBJ2-1; 8 bases align to TRBD2. The sequence was collected from a man over 45 with acute or convalescent COVID-19. The sample comprised peripheral blood. CDR3 sequence reads: CASSQDRQREMVEQFF. Written as DNA, the CDR3 is TGCGCCAGCAGCCAAGATCGTCAGCGGGAGATGGTTGAGCAGTTCTTC.